Reported below is one TCR beta chain. Its specificity is unknown. This sample was taken from a study of cytotoxic CD8 clonotypes in ibrutinib-treated CLL. V lost 5 bases, J lost 4 bases, and 6 bases stayed unmatched. The CDR3 length is 14 residues. Looked up from germline, CDR1 is LNHDA and CDR2 is SQIVND (reference sequence). Sequencing was designed to attain a depth spanning 1 in 200,000 to 1 in 1 million T cells. The assay was immunoSEQ multiplex PCR, and TCRdb's table has in-frame clones only and misses some. Among under 30,000 clones listed, 75% to 80% were seen once. The study's findings and limits: Measured clonality at baseline was greater than in age-matched healthy donors and tracked with circulating CD8+ T-cell counts.

This chain links TRBV19 with TRBJ1-1; 8 nucleotides agree with TRBD1. Specimen: PBMCs, collected after 36 months of ibrutinib treatment. This receptor was taken from a human donor with chronic lymphocytic leukemia. CDR3 in DNA: TGTGCCAGTAGTCCTGGACAGGGCACCACTGAAGCTTTCTTT. Encoded protein: CASSPGQGTTEAFF.